Sequencing of this T cell receptor (beta chain) was carried out in a study of T cell repertoires in cytomegalovirus infection. Study-level information: CMV infection together with matching HLA type was indicated by public TCR beta signatures.

In regard to this clonotype: Antigen unknown.

TCRdb called the reads again in MiXCR, with one record for every CDR3 protein. The sample has more than 400,000 distinct CDR3 sequences; about a quarter are singletons. The junction had 15 bases not matched to a gene; V was cut back by 7 bases and J by 0 bases. The length of the CDR3 is 19 residues. Germline V gene sequence: CDR1 MNHEY, CDR2 SVGEGT. Findings and limits, study-wide: Cumulative public TCR beta family frequency identified carriers of CMV plus the relevant HLA. What dominated the ex vivo response were HLA-C-restricted CMV-specific TCR beta clonotypes.

The clonotype comes from a human donor in good health (CMV status not recorded). Some clones in this sample may be carry-over from other donors' samples. V gene TRBV6-2 or TRBV6-3 combines with J gene TRBJ2-2; 9 bases agree with TRBD2. The sample was PBMCs. The CDR3 spells CASTRRTSAEHANTGELFF. The CDR3 DNA reads TGTGCCAGCACCCGTAGGACTAGCGCTGAGCACGCGAACACCGGGGAGCTGTTTTTT.